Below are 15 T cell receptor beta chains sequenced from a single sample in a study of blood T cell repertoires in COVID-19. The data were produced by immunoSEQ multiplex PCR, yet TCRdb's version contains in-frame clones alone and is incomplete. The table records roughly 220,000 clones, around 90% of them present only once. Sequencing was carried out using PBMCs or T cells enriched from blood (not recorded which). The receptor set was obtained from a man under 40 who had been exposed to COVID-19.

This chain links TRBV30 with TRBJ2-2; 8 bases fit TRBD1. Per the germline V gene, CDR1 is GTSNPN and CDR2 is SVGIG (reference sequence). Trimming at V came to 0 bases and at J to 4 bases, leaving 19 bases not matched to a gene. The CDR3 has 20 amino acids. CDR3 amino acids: CAWSVRFLWHGQGPTGELFF. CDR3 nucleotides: TGTGCCTGGAGTGTAAGATTTTTATGGCATGGACAGGGTCCCACCGGGGAGCTGTTTTTT.

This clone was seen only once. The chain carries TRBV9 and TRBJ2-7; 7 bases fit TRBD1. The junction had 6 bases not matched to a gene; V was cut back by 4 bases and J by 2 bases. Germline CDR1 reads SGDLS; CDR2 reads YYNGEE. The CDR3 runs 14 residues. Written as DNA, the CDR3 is TGTGCCAGCAGCCCCGACGGGACAGCCTACGAGCAGTACTTC. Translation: CASSPDGTAYEQYF.

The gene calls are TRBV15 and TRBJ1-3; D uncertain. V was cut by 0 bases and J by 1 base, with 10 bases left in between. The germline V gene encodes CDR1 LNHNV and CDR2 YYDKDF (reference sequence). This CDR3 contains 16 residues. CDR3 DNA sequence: TGTGCCACCAGCAGAGATCGACCGGGATCTGGAAACACCATATATTTT. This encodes CATSRDRPGSGNTIYF. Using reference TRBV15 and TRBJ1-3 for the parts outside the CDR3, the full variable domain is DAMVIQNPRYQVTQFGKPVTLSCSQTLNHNVMYWYQQKSSQAPKLLFHYYDKDFNNEADTPDNFQSRRPNTSFCFLDIRSPGLGDTAMYLCATSRDRPGSGNTIYFGEGSWLTVV.

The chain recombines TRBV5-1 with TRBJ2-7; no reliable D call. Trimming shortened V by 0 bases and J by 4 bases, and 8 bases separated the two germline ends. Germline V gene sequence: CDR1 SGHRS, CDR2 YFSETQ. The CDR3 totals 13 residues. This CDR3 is CASSLARRYEQYF. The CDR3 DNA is TGCGCCAGCAGCTTGGCAAGGCGGTACGAGCAGTACTTC.

The CDR3 DNA is TGTGCCAGCTCAGTTTCTGAAGCTTTCTTT. Protein product: CASSVSEAFF. The chain links TRBV7-9 to TRBJ1-1; D remains unclear. V was trimmed by 8 bases and J by 6 bases, leaving 7 bases between them. The germline V gene has CDR1 SEHNR and CDR2 FQNEAQ (reference sequence). This CDR3 is 10 amino acids long.

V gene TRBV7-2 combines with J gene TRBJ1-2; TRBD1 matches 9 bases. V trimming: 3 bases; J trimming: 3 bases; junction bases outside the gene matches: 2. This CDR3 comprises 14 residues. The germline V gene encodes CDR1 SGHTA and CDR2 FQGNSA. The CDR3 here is CASSLTGGHYGYTF. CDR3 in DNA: TGTGCCAGCAGCTTGACAGGGGGGCACTATGGCTACACCTTC.

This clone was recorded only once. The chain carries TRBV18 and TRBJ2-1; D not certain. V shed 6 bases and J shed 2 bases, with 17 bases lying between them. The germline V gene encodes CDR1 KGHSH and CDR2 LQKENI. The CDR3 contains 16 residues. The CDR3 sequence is CASSPPGASTYNEQFF. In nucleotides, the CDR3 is TGTGCCAGCTCGCCTCCAGGTGCGAGCACCTACAATGAGCAGTTCTTC.

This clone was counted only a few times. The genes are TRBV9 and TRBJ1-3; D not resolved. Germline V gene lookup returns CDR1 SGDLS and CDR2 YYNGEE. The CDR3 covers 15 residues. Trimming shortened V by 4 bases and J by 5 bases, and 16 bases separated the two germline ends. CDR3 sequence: CASSPPVANRNTIYF. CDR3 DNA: TGTGCCAGCAGCCCCCCTGTGGCAAACAGAAACACCATATATTTT. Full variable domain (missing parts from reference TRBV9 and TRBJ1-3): DSGVTQTPKHLITATGQRVTLRCSPRSGDLSVYWYQQSLDQGLQFLIQYYNGEERAKGNILERFSAQQFPDLHSELNLSSLELGDSALYFCASSPPVANRNTIYFGEGSWLTVV.

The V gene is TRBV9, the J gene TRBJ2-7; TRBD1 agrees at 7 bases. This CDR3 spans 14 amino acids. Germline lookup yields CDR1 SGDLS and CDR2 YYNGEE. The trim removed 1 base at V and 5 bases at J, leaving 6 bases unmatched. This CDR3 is CASSVSGTANEQYF. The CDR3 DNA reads TGTGCCAGCAGCGTAAGTGGGACAGCAAACGAGCAGTACTTC. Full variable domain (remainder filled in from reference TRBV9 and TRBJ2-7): DSGVTQTPKHLITATGQRVTLRCSPRSGDLSVYWYQQSLDQGLQFLIQYYNGEERAKGNILERFSAQQFPDLHSELNLSSLELGDSALYFCASSVSGTANEQYFGPGTRLTVT.

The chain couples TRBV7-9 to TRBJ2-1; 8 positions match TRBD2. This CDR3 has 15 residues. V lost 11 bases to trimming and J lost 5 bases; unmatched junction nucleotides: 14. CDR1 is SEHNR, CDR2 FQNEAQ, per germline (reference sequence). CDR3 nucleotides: TGTGCCGCATTCGGGCTAGCGGGTGTAAACAATGAGCAGTTCTTC. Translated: CAAFGLAGVNNEQFF.

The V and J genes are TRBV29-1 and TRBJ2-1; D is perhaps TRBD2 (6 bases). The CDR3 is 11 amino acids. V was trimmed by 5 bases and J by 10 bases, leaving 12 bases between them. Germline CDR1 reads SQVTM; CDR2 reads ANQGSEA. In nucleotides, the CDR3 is TGCAGCGTTCCCTGGGGGGTGGAGCAGTTCTTC. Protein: CSVPWGVEQFF.

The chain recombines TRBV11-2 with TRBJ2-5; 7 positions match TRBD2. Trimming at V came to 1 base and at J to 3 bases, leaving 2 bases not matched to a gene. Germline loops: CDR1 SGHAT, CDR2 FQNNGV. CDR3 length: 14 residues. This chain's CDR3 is CASSLGSGEETQYF. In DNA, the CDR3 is TGTGCCAGCAGCTTAGGGAGCGGGGAAGAGACCCAGTACTTC.

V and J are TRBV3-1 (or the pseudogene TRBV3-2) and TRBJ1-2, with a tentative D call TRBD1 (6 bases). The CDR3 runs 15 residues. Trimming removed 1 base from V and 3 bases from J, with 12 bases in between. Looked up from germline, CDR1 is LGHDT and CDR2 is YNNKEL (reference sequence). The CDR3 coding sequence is TGTGCCAGCAGCCAAGTCATGAAGGGGGACTATGGCTACACCTTC. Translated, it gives CASSQVMKGDYGYTF.

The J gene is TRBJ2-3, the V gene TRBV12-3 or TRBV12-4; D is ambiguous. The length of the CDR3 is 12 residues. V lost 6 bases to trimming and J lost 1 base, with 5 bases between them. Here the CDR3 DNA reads TGTGCCAGCAGCACACGCACAGATACGCAGTATTTT. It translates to CASSTRTDTQYF.

The chain's CDR3 is CASINSGSKWDEQFF. The CDR3 DNA follows: TGTGCCAGCATCAACTCAGGGTCAAAATGGGATGAGCAGTTCTTC. The V call is TRBV7-8, the J call TRBJ2-1, with a weak D call TRBD1 (5 bases). The CDR3 length is 15 residues. CDR1 is SGHVS, CDR2 FQNEAQ, per germline. Trimming took off 7 bases at V and 8 bases at J, with 21 bases between the two ends.